This TCR beta chain derives from a study of blood T cell repertoires in COVID-19 (TCRdb year 2020). Regarding the study in general: Collaborator samples came from the United States, Italy and Spain and covered acute and convalescent phases of COVID-19. The repertoires were released in a freely available public database intended as a resource for research on the immune response to SARS-CoV-2. The samples were drawn from two sources: the first 160 participants of the ongoing ImmuneRACE study, and 1,254 subjects contributed by 6 global collaborators. The dataset comprised deeply sampled blood TCRbeta repertoires from subjects exposed to, actively infected with, or recovered from COVID-19. Sample metadata almost always included a de-identified subject ID, COVID-19 status, age in years and sex. The prospective study material was composed of cDNA or gDNA derived from T cells, B-cell-depleted T cells, or PBMCs. Where available, HLA class I and class II types were taken from metadata supplied by the sample provider and were not determined by assay-based typing.

As to this clone: There is no known antigen for this receptor. No clone much larger than this one lies a single base away; base qualities are absent.

Results the study describes overall, beyond this receptor: How much clinical and demographic metadata was included differed by source and by participant, and the metadata was provided uncurated.

The immunoSEQ Assay, a bias-controlled multiplex PCR, was used to amplify TCRbeta CDR3 regions from genomic DNA. In the paper's pipeline: The number of nucleated cells in each sample was estimated from the amplification of reference gene primers within the assay. Sequence reads were collapsed and filtered to measure the absolute abundance of every unique TCRbeta CDR3 rearrangement. For each sample, productive Simpson clonality was calculated as the square root of Simpson's diversity index across productive rearrangements. Imported from immuneACCESS, the table was reduced by TCRdb to in-frame sequences with V and J called. These copies leave out some clones; in studies compared against another copy, an unresolved V gene accounts for under half, and the cause of the remainder is not known. V, J and clone size reflect that table, while D and trimming were determined from the DNA. Present in this sample are some 180,000 clones, 80% to 90% of which were seen just once. Roughly 2% of the sample belongs to the ten largest clones.

The collaborating institutions used their own protocols to collect whole blood in K2EDTA tubes. For TCRbeta analysis, collaborator samples were shipped as frozen whole blood, as isolated PBMCs, or as DNA extracted from either sample type. CDR1 and CDR2 are read off the germline V gene (reference sequence) as MNHEY and SMNVEV. A distance of 15 bases separates the germline ends of V and J, which lose 0 bases and 1 base respectively. Including cysteine and phenylalanine, the CDR3 has 17 amino acids. Only CDR3 DNA remains: 51 bases, in frame from the first base. The V and J genes are TRBV27 and TRBJ1-1; too little of a D gene remains to name it. The source material was peripheral blood. The sequence came from a woman of 80 years or more with acute or convalescent COVID-19. In nucleotide form, the sequence is TGTGCCAGCAGTTTATCGAGCGGTGAGGCCCGGAACACTGAAGCTTTCTTT. This sequence encodes CASSLSSGEARNTEAFF.